This paragraph covers one TCR beta chain sequence. Its antigen is unidentified. This sample is part of a study of Ad26.COV2.S vaccination and SARS-CoV-2 variants. Overall study results and limits: People given the vaccine had a wider spike-specific TCR breadth than placebo recipients did. Spike-specific responses of CD8+ and CD4+ T cells were reported to display substantial breadth after vaccination. Total T cell responses were possibly underestimated by TCR breadth and depth analyses. Placebo recipients and vaccine recipients were similar in non-spike TCR breadth.

This CDR3 spans 15 amino acids. V gave up 5 bases and J gave up 2 bases, with 14 bases separating them. Germline V lookup: CDR1 SEHNR, CDR2 FQNEAQ (reference sequence). Measured with immunoSEQ multiplex PCR; TCRdb has only the in-frame clones, and not every one. The sample yields 300,000 to 450,000 clones, about 92% seen once. Sequenced material: peripheral blood, taken after recovery from COVID-19. The source of this sequence is a human donor who had recovered from COVID-19. The chain joins TRBV7-9 to TRBJ2-3, with D perhaps TRBD2 (5 bases). CDR3 nucleotide sequence: TGTGCCAGCAGCCCGGGCGGGTTTGCCACAGATACGCAGTATTTT. Translation gives CASSPGGFATDTQYF.